The T cell receptor beta chain described here comes from a study of cytomegalovirus exposure and HLA in healthy donors. This clone was recorded a few times. This CDR3 is 13 amino acids long. V lost 3 bases, J lost 5 bases, and 10 bases lay in between. Germline V gene sequence: CDR1 LNHDA, CDR2 SQIVND (reference sequence). This PCR relied on a set of 60 Vbeta primers and 13 Jbeta primers. Using immunoSEQ multiplex PCR, the repertoire was profiled, and TCRdb retains in-frame clones only, with some absent. The sample includes more than 95,000 clones, about a tenth seen only once; the top ten take about 5%.

This TCR derives from a man aged 35-49 years in good health and CMV-seropositive. The gene calls are TRBV19 and TRBJ1-2; D unclear. Sequenced: PBMCs. CDR3 loop: CASSIGSGYGYTF. CDR3 nucleotides: TGTGCCAGTAGTATTGGTTCAGGTTATGGCTACACCTTC.